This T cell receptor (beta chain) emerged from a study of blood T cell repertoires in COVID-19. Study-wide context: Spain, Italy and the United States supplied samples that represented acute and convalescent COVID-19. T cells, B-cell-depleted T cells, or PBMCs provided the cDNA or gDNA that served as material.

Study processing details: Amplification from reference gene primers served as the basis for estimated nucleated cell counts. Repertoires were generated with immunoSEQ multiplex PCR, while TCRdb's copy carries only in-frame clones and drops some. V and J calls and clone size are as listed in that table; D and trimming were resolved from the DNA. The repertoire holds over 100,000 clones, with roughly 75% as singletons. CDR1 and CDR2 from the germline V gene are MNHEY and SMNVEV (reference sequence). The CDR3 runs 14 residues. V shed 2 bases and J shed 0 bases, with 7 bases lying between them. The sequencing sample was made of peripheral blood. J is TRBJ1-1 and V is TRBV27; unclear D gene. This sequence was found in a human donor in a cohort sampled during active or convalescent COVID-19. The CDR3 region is CASSLKPMNTEAFF. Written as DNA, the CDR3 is TGTGCCAGCAGTTTAAAGCCAATGAACACTGAAGCTTTCTTT.